The text below deals with one T cell receptor (beta chain). The antigen is not known. Each donor (without exception) was a healthy Caucasian. Trimming cost V 3 bases and J 0 bases; bases outside gene matches: 4. This CDR3 spans 15 amino acids. Germline CDR1 DFQATT, CDR2 SNEGSKA (reference sequence). This record comes from a study of identical twins. Overall study results and limits: Not following the same donors, the study drew its conclusions from cross-sectional statistical analysis.

TCRdb reprocessed the 5' RACE reads via MiXCR and lists one record per CDR3 protein. The data show about 1.7 million distinct CDR3 sequences, roughly 35% seen once. The clonotype comes from a newborn girl in good health. This rearrangement joins TRBV20-1 to TRBJ2-1; 8 bases are shared with TRBD1. The source material was cord blood. This chain's CDR3 is CSASRDRFSYNEQFF. The CDR3, as DNA: TGCAGTGCTAGTCGGGACAGGTTCTCCTACAATGAGCAGTTCTTC.